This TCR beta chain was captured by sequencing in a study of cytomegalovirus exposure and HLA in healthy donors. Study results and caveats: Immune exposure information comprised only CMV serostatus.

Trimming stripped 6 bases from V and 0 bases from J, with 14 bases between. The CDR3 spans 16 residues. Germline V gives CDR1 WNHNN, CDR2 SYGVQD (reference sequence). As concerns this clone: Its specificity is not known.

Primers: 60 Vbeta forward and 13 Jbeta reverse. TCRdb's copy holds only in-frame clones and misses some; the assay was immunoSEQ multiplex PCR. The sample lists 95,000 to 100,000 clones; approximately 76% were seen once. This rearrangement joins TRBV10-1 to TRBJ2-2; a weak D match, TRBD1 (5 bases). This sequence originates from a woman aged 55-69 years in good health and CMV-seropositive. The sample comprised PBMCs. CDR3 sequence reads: CASSKDSLANTGELFF. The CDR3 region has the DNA TGCGCCAGCAGCAAAGACAGCCTCGCGAACACCGGGGAGCTGTTTTTT.